Detailed here is one T cell receptor beta chain. Its matching antigen is unknown. This specimen belongs to a study of cytomegalovirus exposure and HLA in healthy donors. Study-wide findings and caveats: Later genetic work tied a missense DCLRE1C variant to beta-chain V and J trimming.

PCR amplification relied on 60 Vbeta primers (plus 13 Jbeta primers). Only in-frame clones appear in the TCRdb table, and some are missing; sequencing was by immunoSEQ multiplex PCR. This sample yields approximately 110,000 clones, of which 15% are seen a single time; 1.5% to 2% belongs to the top ten. Trimming removed 5 bases at V and 6 bases at J, with 16 bases between. Germline V CDR1 and CDR2: MNHEY, SVGAGI. The CDR3 consists of 15 residues. The receptor comes from a woman aged 18-30 years in good health and CMV-seronegative. Sequencing was performed on PBMCs. The genes are TRBV6-5 and TRBJ1-4; tentatively, D is TRBD1 (5 bases). The chain's CDR3 is CASSGAGRGDEKLFF. The CDR3 nucleotides read TGTGCCAGCAGTGGGGCAGGTCGGGGGGATGAAAAACTGTTTTTT.